Listed here are 21 T cell receptor beta chains from one sample, sequenced in a study of T cells in women clearing cervical HPV infection (dated by TCRdb to 2017 to 2018). The library was prepared using the immunoSEQ multiplex PCR assay. Imported from immuneACCESS, the table was reduced by TCRdb to in-frame sequences with V and J called. These copies leave out some clones; in studies compared against another copy, an unresolved V gene accounts for under half, and the cause of the remainder is not known. The sample has some 32,000 clones on record. The ten top clones hold 3.1% of the sample. Sequencing was performed on blood buffy coat. These receptors were taken from a woman between 18 and 75 years old with a cervical HPV16 infection that either progressed to CIN3+ or cleared (not recorded which).

Of note for this clone: The junction and the germline gene differ at one end; a read error may be behind it. Coverage ceases 3 residues before the CDR3 finishes, and the germline J gene fills in the end. Other DNA sequences from this sample encode an identical CDR3 as well. The J gene is TRBJ1-3, the V gene TRBV10-2; possible D gene TRBD1, 5 bases. The germline V gene encodes CDR1 WSHSY and CDR2 SAAADI. The CDR3 extends over 14 amino acids. CDR3 sequence: CANKRGSPGNTIYF. CDR3 DNA, as far as it was read: TGCGCCAACAAGAGGGGTTCTCCTGGAAACACT.

About this clone itself: The read stops 3 residues short of the end of the CDR3; the missing end is completed from the germline J gene. The chain links TRBV7-2 to TRBJ1-1; no definite D call. The CDR3 runs to 14 residues. Germline-derived CDR1 and CDR2 are SGHTA and FQGNSA. V was cut by 5 bases and J by 3 bases, with 13 bases left in between. The CDR3 DNA, read in part, is TGTGCCAGCAGCCCCCTAAGCGGGTACACTGAA. It encodes CASSPLSGYTE. The CDR3 reads in full as CASSPLSGYTEAFF.

A remark on this clone: The read finishes 3 residues shy of the CDR3 end, and the germline J gene is used to complete it. The rearrangement uses TRBV20-1 and TRBJ1-1, with TRBD1 matching 9 bases. CDR1 and CDR2 from the germline V gene are DFQATT and SNEGSKA (reference sequence). The CDR3 spans 15 residues. The sequenced CDR3 bases are TGCAGTGCTAGCAGATTTTTCGACCGGGACAGGGTA. Translated: CSASRFFDRDRV. The whole CDR3 reads CSASRFFDRDRVAFF.

As for this clone: The sequence runs out 3 residues before the end of the CDR3; the remainder is reconstructed from the germline J gene. The chain links TRBV2 to TRBJ2-3; TRBD2 might be the D (6 bases). Germline V gives CDR1 SNHLY, CDR2 FYNNEI. The length of the CDR3 is 14 residues. The ends were cut back, 4 bases at V and 4 bases at J, with 12 bases in the middle. Partial CDR3 DNA: TGTGCCAGCAGTGTCGGGGGTAGCGCAGATACG. Translating it yields CASSVGGSADT. The full CDR3 reads CASSVGGSADTQYF.

CDR3 protein: CAWSVGTTEAFF. The DNA read from the CDR3 is TGTGCCTGGAGTGTAGGCACAACTGAA. The genes are TRBV30 and TRBJ1-1; no reliable D call. From the germline J gene comes the end of the CDR3, since the read stops 3 residues before it. Germline values: CDR1 GTSNPN, CDR2 SVGIG (reference sequence). The CDR3 contains 12 residues. V gave up 0 bases and J gave up 5 bases, with 7 bases separating them.

Worth noting for this clone: The sequence runs out 3 residues before the end of the CDR3; the remainder is reconstructed from the germline J gene. The gene calls are TRBV11-2 and TRBJ2-1; weak D call: TRBD1 (6 bases). Between the trimmed V and J ends, which lost 6 bases and 5 bases, there was a span of 17 bases. Per germline, CDR1 SGHAT and CDR2 FQNNGV. The CDR3 has 15 residues. CDR3 DNA (partial): TGTGCCAGCAGAACCCTCCAGGGGCGACACAATGAG. Translating gives CASRTLQGRHNE. The whole CDR3 reads CASRTLQGRHNEQFF.

Comment on this clone: Coverage ceases 3 residues before the CDR3 finishes, and the germline J gene fills in the end. V is TRBV5-6 and J is TRBJ2-5, with D tentatively TRBD1 (6 bases). Looked up from germline, CDR1 is SGHDT and CDR2 is YYEEEE. CDR3 length: 13 residues. Trimming pared 0 bases from V and 3 bases from J, leaving 6 bases between. CDR3 DNA (partial): TGTGCCAGCAGCTTGGGACAGGAAGAGACC. Amino acids: CASSLGQEET. The CDR3 in full is CASSLGQEETQYF.

On this clone: The read terminates 3 residues before the CDR3 end, so the remaining end is supplied by the germline J gene. This rearrangement joins TRBV7-2 to TRBJ2-3; D gene uncertain. CDR3 length equals 12 residues. Germline values: CDR1 SGHTA, CDR2 FQGNSA. CDR3 DNA (partial): TGTGCCAGCAGCTTAAATGTGCAGACG. Amino acids: CASSLNVQT. The CDR3 as a whole reads CASSLNVQTQYF.

With regard to this clone: The CDR3 extends 3 residues past the end of the read, so its final part is completed from the germline J gene. The rearrangement uses TRBV19 and TRBJ1-2; possibly TRBD1 for D (6 bases). Germline CDR1 is LNHDA and CDR2 is SQIVND (reference sequence). The CDR3 extends over 13 amino acids. The DNA read from the CDR3 is TGTGCCAGCCTCTTCAGGGGTATGTACGAC. Its protein is CASLFRGMYD. The full CDR3 protein is CASLFRGMYDYTF.

Note on this clone: The read halts 3 residues ahead of the CDR3 end, with the missing end drawn from the germline J gene. The genes are TRBV5-6 and TRBJ1-5; D unresolved. Trimming shortened V by 0 bases and J by 2 bases, and 6 bases separated the two germline ends. Germline V gene lookup returns CDR1 SGHDT and CDR2 YYEEEE. The CDR3 loop spans 14 amino acids. CDR3 residues: CASSLGRGNQPQHF. The part of the CDR3 DNA that was read is TGTGCCAGCAGCTTGGGAAGGGGCAATCAGCCC.

In regard to this clone: The CDR3 end falls 3 residues outside the read, so it is completed with the germline J gene. The chain employs TRBV5-5 and TRBJ1-1; no firm D call. Germline-derived CDR1 and CDR2 are SGHKS and YYEKEE (reference sequence). V was pared by 1 base and J by 7 bases, with 5 bases between. The CDR3 spans 11 residues. The sequenced part of the CDR3 DNA is TGTGCCAGCAGCTTGAACGGTGAA. Its translation: CASSLNGE. The whole CDR3 sequence is CASSLNGEAFF.

Details on this clone: The CDR3 is cut off 3 residues early in the read; its end comes from the germline J gene. V gene TRBV6-1 combines with J gene TRBJ2-7; 12 nucleotides match TRBD1. Germline V lookup: CDR1 MNHNS, CDR2 SASEGT. V shed 3 bases and J 3 bases; nucleotides not matched to a gene: 6. This CDR3 has 16 amino acids. CDR3 in amino acids: CASSDPGQGAFYEQYF. The sequenced part of the CDR3 DNA is TGTGCCAGCAGTGATCCGGGACAGGGGGCGTTCTACGAG.

Turning to this clone: The read falls 3 residues short of the CDR3 end, and the missing part is taken from the germline J gene. The V gene is TRBV2, the J gene TRBJ1-4; 8 bases line up with TRBD1. CDR1 and CDR2 (germline): SNHLY, FYNNEI. CDR3 size: 17 residues. CDR3 DNA (partial): TGTGCCAGCAGTGAGGACAGGGCGTTCTCTGGGGCCAACGTA. The encoded protein is CASSEDRAFSGANV. The entire CDR3 protein reads CASSEDRAFSGANVLFF.

On this clone itself: The read comes to an end 3 residues before the CDR3 does, leaving the germline J gene to fill in the end. V is TRBV5-4 and J is TRBJ1-2; tentative D call: TRBD1 (6 bases). Germline V gene lookup returns CDR1 SGHNT and CDR2 YYREEE (reference sequence). This CDR3 has 15 residues. Incomplete CDR3 DNA: TGTGCCAGCAGCAGTTTCCACAGGGAGAAGGACGTC. Translation: CASSSFHREKDV. The entire CDR3 protein reads CASSSFHREKDVYTF.

The CDR3 loop reads CASSPPGGRDYGYTF. The covered CDR3 bases are TGTGCCAGCAGTCCACCCGGGGGAAGAGACTATGGC. The chain is built from TRBV2 and TRBJ1-2, with D possibly being TRBD1 (5 bases). The read ends 3 residues shy of where the CDR3 ends; the end is completed using the germline J gene. Germline lookup yields CDR1 SNHLY and CDR2 FYNNEI. The CDR3 is 15 residues long. V lost 5 bases to trimming and J lost 3 bases, with 16 bases between them.

About this clone: With the read ending 3 residues before the CDR3 end, the germline J gene is used to fill in that end. This chain uses TRBV19 with TRBJ2-5; a possible D gene is TRBD1 (5 bases). Germline assignment: CDR1 LNHDA and CDR2 SQIVND (reference sequence). The CDR3 runs 13 residues. Trimming stripped 5 bases from V and 5 bases from J, with 12 bases between. This chain's CDR3 is CASSVQGYETQYF. The sequenced CDR3 bases are TGTGCCAGTAGTGTTCAGGGTTACGAGACC.

Turning to this clone: The DNA ends 3 residues before the CDR3 does, and the rest of the CDR3 is filled in from the germline J gene. This chain uses TRBV20-1 with TRBJ2-3; D possibly corresponds to TRBD2 (6 bases). The length of the CDR3 is 16 residues. Germline V gives CDR1 DFQATT, CDR2 SNEGSKA (reference sequence). V lost 5 bases and J 0 bases, leaving 18 bases between the germline ends. The CDR3 is CSAVPRLVSSTDTQYF. CDR3 bases read: TGCAGTGCTGTGCCCAGACTAGTCTCTAGCACAGATACG.

A word on this clone: The read stops 3 residues short of the end of the CDR3; the missing end is completed from the germline J gene. V gene TRBV5-1 combines with J gene TRBJ1-1; 9 positions match TRBD1. The V gene's germline CDR1 is SGHRS and CDR2 YFSETQ. The CDR3 spans 15 residues. J lost 4 bases, V lost 4 bases, and 8 bases had no gene match. The CDR3 DNA, read in part, is TGCGCCAGCAGCGAAGGACAGGGGATTTTCACTGAA. This encodes CASSEGQGIFTE. The CDR3 in its entirety is CASSEGQGIFTEAFF.

As for this clone: The read comes to an end 3 residues before the CDR3 does, leaving the germline J gene to fill in the end. The chain joins TRBV19 to TRBJ1-2, with D possibly TRBD1 on 5 matching bases. The CDR3 is 15 residues long. V lost 1 base and J lost 4, with 13 bases in between. Looked up from germline, CDR1 is LNHDA and CDR2 is SQIVND (reference sequence). This chain's CDR3 is CASSIGGQGVYGYTF. The sequenced part of the CDR3 DNA is TGTGCCAGTAGTATAGGAGGGCAGGGCGTCTATGGC. The full variable domain, completed using reference TRBV19 and TRBJ1-2, is DGGITQSPKYLFRKEGQNVTLSCEQNLNHDAMYWYRQDPGQGLRLIYYSQIVNDFQKGDIAEGYSVSREKKESFPLTVTSAQKNPTAFYLCASSIGGQGVYGYTFGSGTRLTVV.

A note on this clone: Sequencing ends 3 residues short of the CDR3 end; the germline J gene provides the rest. The J gene is TRBJ1-1, the V gene TRBV18, with 7 positions matching TRBD1. The CDR3 extends over 14 amino acids. Germline V gene lookup returns CDR1 KGHSH and CDR2 LQKENI. V lost 0 bases, J lost 6 bases, and 4 bases stayed unmatched. The part of the CDR3 DNA that was read is TGTGCCAGCTCACCACCGGGACAGAGGTCTGAA. Its translation is CASSPPGQRSE. The full CDR3 reads CASSPPGQRSEAFF.

About this clone: The CDR3 extends 3 residues past the end of the read, so its final part is completed from the germline J gene. The V call is TRBV7-8, the J call TRBJ2-1; the D is unclear. V dropped 5 bases and J dropped 7 bases, with 21 bases sitting between them. From germline, CDR1 is SGHVS and CDR2 FQNEAQ. The CDR3 covers 16 residues. The CDR3 sequence is CASSLGAGFSGNEQFF. The covered CDR3 bases are TGTGCCAGCAGCCTAGGTGCCGGGTTCAGTGGAAATGAG.